One and the same sample provided the 21 T cell receptor beta chains below, sequenced in a study of blood T cell repertoires in COVID-19. TCRdb's copy holds only in-frame clones and misses some; the assay was immunoSEQ multiplex PCR. This table has about 160,000 clones, around 87% appearing once. Sequencing was carried out using PBMCs or T cells enriched from blood (not recorded which). All receptors come from a woman aged 50 to 60 who had recovered from COVID-19.

The chain uses TRBV6-2 or TRBV6-3 and TRBJ2-5; D remains ambiguous. Trimming removed 4 bases at V and 2 bases at J, with 2 bases between. The CDR3 is 11 residues long. CDR1 is MNHEY and CDR2 is SVGEGT in the germline V gene. The CDR3: CASSSQETQYF. CDR3 nucleotide sequence: TGTGCCAGCAGTTCGCAAGAGACCCAGTACTTC.

V and J are TRBV20-1 and TRBJ1-4, with unresolved D. V lost 3 bases to trimming and J lost 0 bases, with 11 bases between them. Germline V gene lookup returns CDR1 DFQATT and CDR2 SNEGSKA (reference sequence). CDR3 size: 15 residues. In nucleotides, the CDR3 is TGCAGTGCTAGTAAACAGCCTGCAACTAATGAAAAACTGTTTTTT. Protein sequence: CSASKQPATNEKLFF.

The chain links TRBV9 to TRBJ1-6; 8 nucleotides agree with TRBD1. Per the germline V gene, CDR1 is SGDLS and CDR2 is YYNGEE. This CDR3 region has 15 residues. Trimming at V came to 4 bases and at J to 7 bases, leaving 7 bases not matched to a gene. The DNA of the CDR3 is TGTGCCAGCAGCCTCACCGGGACAGGAAATTCACCCCTCCACTTT. Residues: CASSLTGTGNSPLHF. The full variable domain, rest sourced from reference TRBV9 and TRBJ1-6, is DSGVTQTPKHLITATGQRVTLRCSPRSGDLSVYWYQQSLDQGLQFLIQYYNGEERAKGNILERFSAQQFPDLHSELNLSSLELGDSALYFCASSLTGTGNSPLHFGNGTRLTVT.

This chain joins TRBV5-1 and TRBJ1-1, with D possibly matching TRBD1 (6 bases). CDR1 and CDR2 from the germline V gene are SGHRS and YFSETQ. The CDR3 is made up of 16 amino acids. Trimming cost V 0 bases and J 1 base, with 13 bases left between them. CDR3 protein: CASSLELQGRNTEAFF. The CDR3 DNA sequence: TGCGCCAGCAGCTTGGAGCTTCAGGGGAGGAACACTGAAGCTTTCTTT.

This chain joins TRBV2 and TRBJ1-4; 11 bases agree with TRBD1. The J segment lost 8 bases and the V segment lost 4 bases, leaving 6 bases of the junction unmatched. Germline loops: CDR1 SNHLY, CDR2 FYNNEI. The CDR3 spans 15 residues. CDR3 nucleotide sequence: TGTGCCAGCAGTGGGAGGGACAGGGGGGAGGAAAAACTGTTTTTT. Residues: CASSGRDRGEEKLFF.

This rearrangement joins TRBV5-4 to TRBJ1-2; 8 bases fit TRBD1. With V trimmed by 3 bases and J by 6 bases, 7 bases remained unmatched. There are 14 residues in the CDR3. Germline CDR1 SGHNT, CDR2 YYREEE (reference sequence). In nucleotides, the CDR3 is TGTGCCAGCAGCTCTCCGACAGGGGAGGATGGCTACACCTTC. Translated, it gives CASSSPTGEDGYTF. The full variable domain, rest sourced from reference TRBV5-4 and TRBJ1-2, is ETGVTQSPTHLIKTRGQQVTLRCSSQSGHNTVSWYQQALGQGPQFIFQYYREEENGRGNFPPRFSGLQFPNYSSELNVNALELDDSALYLCASSSPTGEDGYTFGSGTRLTVV.

The chain recombines TRBV7-8 with TRBJ1-2; D possibly corresponds to TRBD1 (6 bases). The CDR3 runs to 15 residues. Trimming removed 1 base from V and 8 bases from J, with 17 bases in between. The V gene's germline CDR1 is SGHVS and CDR2 FQNEAQ. CDR3 amino acids: CASSLVPQGGIGYTF. In nucleotides, the CDR3 is TGTGCCAGCAGCTTAGTTCCACAGGGTGGGATAGGCTACACCTTC. Combining the CDR3 with reference TRBV7-8 and TRBJ1-2 gives the whole variable domain GAGVSQSPRYKVAKRGQDVALRCDPISGHVSLFWYQQALGQGPEFLTYFQNEAQLDKSGLPSDRFFAERPEGSVSTLKIQRTQQEDSAVYLCASSLVPQGGIGYTFGSGTRLTVV.

This chain connects TRBV7-3 to TRBJ1-1; TRBD1 matches at 7 bases. Germline V gene lookup returns CDR1 SGHTA and CDR2 FQGTGA. After removal of 4 bases from V and 6 bases from J, the junction contained 5 bases not matched to a gene. This CDR3 is built from 13 residues. The CDR3 spells CASSSLGGSEAFF. The CDR3 region has the DNA TGTGCCAGCAGCTCACTAGGGGGCTCTGAAGCTTTCTTT. The variable domain in full, with the rest retrieved from reference TRBV7-3 and TRBJ1-1, is GAGVSQTPSNKVTEKGKYVELRCDPISGHTALYWYRQSLGQGPEFLIYFQGTGAADDSGLPNDRFFAVRPEGSVSTLKIQRTERGDSAVYLCASSSLGGSEAFFGQGTRLTVV.

This chain uses TRBV30 with TRBJ1-1, with D possibly being TRBD1 (6 bases). V was shortened by 4 bases and J by 2 bases, with 11 bases between the two germline ends. This CDR3 has 13 amino acids. Germline V CDR1 and CDR2: GTSNPN, SVGIG (reference sequence). The CDR3 here is CAWNEGVNTEAFF. CDR3 nucleotide sequence: TGTGCCTGGAATGAGGGGGTAAACACTGAAGCTTTCTTT.

This chain joins TRBV3-1 (or the pseudogene TRBV3-2) and TRBJ2-1; 8 bases are shared with TRBD2. Germline V gene sequence: CDR1 LGHDT, CDR2 YNNKEL (reference sequence). This CDR3 has 16 residues. V dropped 5 bases and J dropped 2; count of bases not matched to a gene: 8. The CDR3 here is CASSFPGGAPYNEQFF. CDR3 DNA: TGTGCCAGCAGCTTTCCCGGGGGGGCACCCTACAATGAGCAGTTCTTC.

The chain links TRBV4-3 to TRBJ1-2; no definite D call. This CDR3 has 15 amino acids. The V end lost 0 bases, the J end lost 1 base, and 9 bases lay between the germline ends. Looked up from germline, CDR1 is LGHNA and CDR2 is YSLEER. This CDR3 is CASSQDRQINYGYTF. In DNA, the CDR3 is TGCGCCAGCAGCCAAGATAGACAAATTAACTATGGCTACACCTTC.

The chain uses TRBV5-4 and TRBJ2-1; 8 positions agree with TRBD1. This CDR3 spans 13 amino acids. Germline V lookup: CDR1 SGHNT, CDR2 YYREEE (reference sequence). The V gene end was trimmed by 4 bases and the J gene end by 8 bases; junction bases not matched to a gene: 5. Written as DNA, the CDR3 is TGTGCCAGCAGCCAAAAACAGGGGGATGAGCAGTTCTTC. Its protein product is CASSQKQGDEQFF.

The chain's CDR3 is CASRETEPNYGYTF. Here the CDR3 DNA reads TGTGCCAGTAGAGAGACAGAGCCTAACTATGGCTACACCTTC. The chain recombines TRBV19 with TRBJ1-2, with TRBD1 as a possible D gene (5 bases). V lost 6 bases and J lost 0, with 11 bases in between. Germline CDR1 and CDR2: LNHDA and SQIVND (reference sequence). The CDR3 runs to 14 residues.

The chain employs TRBV7-2 and TRBJ1-1; D might be TRBD1 (6 bases). The CDR3 is made up of 13 amino acids. Germline values: CDR1 SGHTA, CDR2 FQGNSA. The V end lost 7 bases, the J end lost 4 bases, and 13 bases lay between the germline ends. In nucleotides, the CDR3 is TGTGCCAGCACCGGACAGTCTTTCACTGAAGCTTTCTTT. This sequence encodes CASTGQSFTEAFF.

The gene calls are TRBV4-2 and TRBJ2-3, with 14 bases fitting TRBD2. The CDR3 runs 18 residues. V lost 4 bases, J lost 4 bases, and 10 bases stayed unmatched. Germline CDR1 reads LGHNA; CDR2 reads YNFKEQ. DNA for the CDR3: TGTGCCAGCAGCCGAGTGACTAGCGGGGGGGCCGATCCAGATACGCAGTATTTT. Its translation: CASSRVTSGGADPDTQYF.

This chain connects TRBV10-3 to TRBJ1-6; a weak D match, TRBD1 (6 bases). Germline CDR1 ENHRY, CDR2 SYGVKD. The CDR3 is 12 residues long. V lost 8 bases to trimming and J lost 15 bases, with 17 bases between them. Here the CDR3 DNA reads TGTGCCATCGGACAGTTGGGGGCCATCCTCCACTTT. It codes for CAIGQLGAILHF.

The chain uses TRBV7-3 and TRBJ2-1; 9 nucleotides match TRBD2. The germline CDR1 and CDR2 sequences are SGHTA and FQGTGA. Trimming took 3 bases from V and 6 from J; bases not matched to a gene: 6. This CDR3 spans 15 amino acids. CDR3 region: CASSFRGGAPNEQFF. The CDR3 coding sequence is TGTGCCAGCAGCTTTCGCGGGGGGGCCCCCAATGAGCAGTTCTTC. Based on the CDR3 plus reference TRBV7-3 and TRBJ2-1, the full variable domain is GAGVSQTPSNKVTEKGKYVELRCDPISGHTALYWYRQSLGQGPEFLIYFQGTGAADDSGLPNDRFFAVRPEGSVSTLKIQRTERGDSAVYLCASSFRGGAPNEQFFGPGTRLTVL.

The chain recombines TRBV4-1 with TRBJ2-5; TRBD2 matches at 7 bases. The germline V gene encodes CDR1 MGHRA and CDR2 YSYEKL. Trimming removed 4 bases from V and 7 bases from J; junction bases left unmatched: 12. The CDR3 has 15 amino acids. The CDR3 DNA is TGCGCCAGCAGCCTCCAATGGGGGGGTAAAGGGACCCAGTACTTC. Amino acid sequence: CASSLQWGGKGTQYF.

A single count supports this clone. The chain links TRBV19 to TRBJ1-1; the match to TRBD1 covers 7 bases. The CDR3 consists of 14 residues. From germline, CDR1 is LNHDA and CDR2 SQIVND (reference sequence). With V trimmed by 3 bases and J by 5 bases, 6 bases remained unmatched. Here the CDR3 DNA reads TGTGCCAGTAGTATCTCGACAGGGAGGACTGAAGCTTTCTTT. Amino acid sequence: CASSISTGRTEAFF.

The chain couples TRBV3-1 (or the pseudogene TRBV3-2) to TRBJ2-5, with 7 bases aligning to TRBD2. This CDR3 is 13 amino acids long. Trimming took 3 bases from V and 9 from J; bases not matched to a gene: 7. CDR1 LGHDT and CDR2 YNNKEL come from the germline V gene (reference sequence). The CDR3 loop is CASSQPGGRAQYF. The DNA for the CDR3 is TGTGCCAGCAGCCAGCCAGGCGGGAGAGCCCAGTACTTC.

The rearrangement joins TRBV7-9 to TRBJ1-4; TRBD1 agrees at 7 bases. CDR3 length: 15 amino acids. The V gene's germline CDR1 is SEHNR and CDR2 FQNEAQ (reference sequence). J was trimmed by 8 bases and V by 3 bases; bases with no gene match: 9. The CDR3 region is CASSLGPGGEEKLFF. The CDR3 bases are TGTGCCAGCAGCTTGGGTCCAGGGGGAGAGGAAAAACTGTTTTTT.